The 19 T cell receptor beta chains reported below all come from one sample, sequenced in a study of shared clonotypes between healthy human individuals. The protocol was immunoSEQ multiplex PCR, while the TCRdb copy is restricted to in-frame clones and leaves out a portion. The data contain about a million clones, approximately 70% of them singletons. Source material: memory CD4+ T cells sorted from blood. Subset reported: CD45RA-negative fraction. Every receptor here comes from a man aged 18 to 35 in good health.

V is TRBV13 and J is TRBJ2-5; no clear D. V was clipped by 1 base and J by 4 bases, with 10 bases between them. There are 14 residues in the CDR3. The germline gives CDR1 PRHDT, CDR2 FYEKMQ (reference sequence). CDR3: CASSLVGSPETQYF. CDR3 DNA: TGTGCCAGCAGCTTAGTTGGCTCCCCAGAGACCCAGTACTTC.

The J gene is TRBJ1-3, the V gene TRBV18, with 8 bases fitting TRBD1. The junction had 11 bases not matched to a gene; V was cut back by 3 bases and J by 7 bases. The CDR3 has 16 amino acids. The V gene's germline CDR1 is KGHSH and CDR2 LQKENI. The CDR3 DNA follows: TGTGCCAGCTCACCGACGGCAGCAGGGGGCCAGAACACCATATATTTT. It yields the protein CASSPTAAGGQNTIYF.

The rearrangement uses TRBV7-8 and TRBJ2-3; TRBD1 or TRBD2 may be the D gene (5 bases each). The V end was cut by 5 bases, the J end by 0 bases, with 12 bases between. The CDR3 has 15 amino acids. Germline assignment: CDR1 SGHVS and CDR2 FQNEAQ. This chain's CDR3 is CASSRVGRSTDTQYF. For the CDR3, the DNA is TGTGCCAGCAGCCGCGTGGGACGGAGCACAGATACGCAGTATTTT.

The chain carries TRBV5-1 and TRBJ1-3; 8 positions agree with TRBD1. J gave up 2 bases and V 0 bases, and 1 base lay outside the gene matches. The CDR3 extends over 15 amino acids. Germline CDR1 SGHRS, CDR2 YFSETQ. DNA of the CDR3: TGCGCCAGCAGCTTGGCGGACAGGGCTGGAAACACCATATATTTT. Amino acids: CASSLADRAGNTIYF.

For the CDR3, the DNA is TGTGCCTGGAGACCTGGGGGGGGCTATAGCAATCAGCCCCAGCATTTT. Encoded protein: CAWRPGGGYSNQPQHF. The rearrangement links TRBV30 to TRBJ1-5, with a possible D match to TRBD1 (6 bases). The germline V gene encodes CDR1 GTSNPN and CDR2 SVGIG (reference sequence). CDR3 length: 16 amino acids. V was clipped by 3 bases and J by 0 bases, with 15 bases between them. The variable domain in full, completed from reference TRBV30 and TRBJ1-5, reads SQTIHQWPATLVQPVGSPLSLECTVEGTSNPNLYWYRQAAGRGLQLLFYSVGIGQISSEVPQNLSASRPQDRQFILSSKKLLLSDSGFYLCAWRPGGGYSNQPQHFGDGTRLSIL.

The gene calls are TRBV2 and TRBJ1-5; TRBD1 agrees at 9 bases. The CDR3 has 17 residues. Germline V gene lookup returns CDR1 SNHLY and CDR2 FYNNEI. The ends lost 5 bases at V and 4 bases at J; junction bases unmatched: 12. The CDR3 sequence is CASSSGTGSFRNQPQHF. Written as DNA, the CDR3 is TGTGCCAGCAGTTCCGGGACAGGGTCCTTCCGGAATCAGCCCCAGCATTTT. Together with reference TRBV2 and TRBJ1-5, the CDR3 gives the full variable domain: EPEVTQTPSHQVTQMGQEVILRCVPISNHLYFYWYRQILGQKVEFLVSFYNNEISEKSEIFDDQFSVERPDGSNFTLKIRSTKLEDSAMYFCASSSGTGSFRNQPQHFGDGTRLSIL.

This chain joins TRBV30 and TRBJ1-2, with TRBD1 matching over 7 bases. The CDR3 has 14 residues. V was clipped by 2 bases and J by 5 bases; unmatched bases: 8. CDR1 is GTSNPN and CDR2 is SVGIG in the germline V gene (reference sequence). Here the CDR3 DNA reads TGTGCCTGGAGTCTCACCGGGACAGCTTATGGCTACACCTTC. It encodes CAWSLTGTAYGYTF.

V and J are TRBV13 and TRBJ2-7; 8 bases agree with TRBD1. Germline CDR1 PRHDT, CDR2 FYEKMQ (reference sequence). This CDR3 is 14 amino acids long. Trimming cost V 5 bases and J 6 bases; bases outside gene matches: 9. The CDR3, as DNA: TGTGCCAGCAGCCATCAGCAGGGGGCGGGCGAGCAGTACTTC. It codes for CASSHQQGAGEQYF.

This sequence joins TRBV6-6 and TRBJ1-3; D possibly corresponds to TRBD1 (5 bases). The CDR3 extends over 14 amino acids. V lost 7 bases and J 0 bases, leaving 10 bases between the germline ends. Looked up from germline, CDR1 is MNHNY and CDR2 is SVGAGI (reference sequence). CDR3 sequence: CASTEGFSGNTIYF. The CDR3, as DNA: TGTGCCAGCACCGAGGGGTTCTCTGGAAACACCATATATTTT.

V usage is TRBV6-6 and J usage is TRBJ1-2, with D possibly being TRBD1 (5 bases). Germline CDR1 and CDR2: MNHNY and SVGAGI (reference sequence). This CDR3 is 14 amino acids long. Trimming removed 5 bases at V and 5 bases at J, with 15 bases between. CDR3 loop: CASSTGTVPYGYTF. CDR3 DNA sequence: TGTGCCAGCAGTACCGGGACCGTTCCTTATGGCTACACCTTC.

Comment on this clone: The junction departs from germline at one end; a sequencing error may be responsible. The genes are TRBV7-9 and TRBJ1-3; 10 nucleotides agree with TRBD1. CDR1 SEHNR and CDR2 FQNEAQ come from the germline V gene (reference sequence). This CDR3 contains 12 residues. CDR3 residues: CASSHLMGQGLF. The CDR3 coding sequence is TGTGCCAGCAGCCATCTAATGGGACAGGGGCTTTTT.

The chain combines TRBV11-2 with TRBJ2-4; 10 positions agree with TRBD1. Trimming removed 4 bases from V and 2 bases from J; junction bases left unmatched: 11. This CDR3 comprises 18 residues. The germline gives CDR1 SGHAT, CDR2 FQNNGV. The DNA for the CDR3 is TGTGCCAGCAGCTCAACCGGGACAGGGGTAGTAACCAAAAACATTCAGTACTTC. Translating it yields CASSSTGTGVVTKNIQYF.

Points on this clone: This sample also contains other DNA sequences that code for the same CDR3. The V call is TRBV5-1, the J call TRBJ2-3, with D tentatively TRBD2 (7 bases). Germline CDR1 SGHRS, CDR2 YFSETQ. This CDR3 region has 14 residues. V was pared by 4 bases and J by 4 bases, with 13 bases between. CDR3 residues: CASSPGGGPDTQYF. CDR3 nucleotides: TGCGCCAGCAGCCCTGGGGGGGGCCCAGATACGCAGTATTTT.

Only one count was recorded for this clone. V usage is TRBV15 and J usage is TRBJ2-7; D ambiguous. CDR3 length: 14 amino acids. Trimming pared 5 bases from V and 2 bases from J, leaving 13 bases between. The germline CDR1 and CDR2 sequences are LNHNV and YYDKDF (reference sequence). In DNA, the CDR3 is TGTGCCACCAGCCCGGGCGGCTCAGCCTACGAGCAGTACTTC. It encodes CATSPGGSAYEQYF. Based on the CDR3 plus reference TRBV15 and TRBJ2-7, the full variable domain is DAMVIQNPRYQVTQFGKPVTLSCSQTLNHNVMYWYQQKSSQAPKLLFHYYDKDFNNEADTPDNFQSRRPNTSFCFLDIRSPGLGDTAMYLCATSPGGSAYEQYFGPGTRLTVT.

In its sample, this clone was seen a few times. The chain carries TRBV5-6 and TRBJ2-1; 7 bases map to TRBD2. The V segment lost 2 bases and the J segment 10 bases; nucleotides outside the gene matches: 9. CDR1 SGHDT and CDR2 YYEEEE come from the germline V gene. The CDR3 contains 14 residues. CDR3 sequence reads: CASSFSGALGEQFF. As DNA, the CDR3 is TGTGCCAGCAGCTTCAGCGGGGCCCTCGGGGAGCAGTTCTTC.

This clone was detected once. The chain couples TRBV6-6 to TRBJ1-2, with 9 bases fitting TRBD1. Losses at the gene ends were 7 bases for V and 4 bases for J; bases not matched to a gene: 10. The CDR3 length is 15 residues. CDR1 and CDR2 from the germline V gene are MNHNY and SVGAGI (reference sequence). CDR3 residues: CASTSDRGAVYGYTF. CDR3 sequence (DNA): TGTGCCAGCACCTCAGACAGGGGGGCCGTCTATGGCTACACCTTC.

The J gene is TRBJ1-1, the V gene TRBV30, with TRBD1 as a possible D gene (5 bases). V was pared by 7 bases and J by 7 bases, with 13 bases between. This CDR3 region has 11 residues. The germline CDR1 and CDR2 sequences are GTSNPN and SVGIG (reference sequence). The CDR3 here is CASLRGSEAFF. The CDR3 DNA sequence: TGTGCCTCTCTCCGGGGCAGTGAAGCTTTCTTT.

The chain employs TRBV5-1 and TRBJ2-3; 13 bases align to TRBD2. The V and J ends lost 0 bases and 7 bases, in that order; junction bases with no gene match: 5. The CDR3 is 16 residues long. CDR1 and CDR2 from the germline V gene are SGHRS and YFSETQ. As DNA, the CDR3 is TGCGCCAGCAGCTTGGGACTAGCGGGGGGCTCCAATACGCAGTATTTT. Translation: CASSLGLAGGSNTQYF. The full variable domain, completed using reference TRBV5-1 and TRBJ2-3, is KAGVTQTPRYLIKTRGQQVTLSCSPISGHRSVSWYQQTPGQGLQFLFEYFSETQRNKGNFPGRFSGRQFSNSRSEMNVSTLELGDSALYLCASSLGLAGGSNTQYFGPGTRLTVL.

V usage is TRBV30 and J usage is TRBJ2-7; 11 nucleotides match TRBD2. The V gene end was trimmed by 3 bases and the J gene end by 7 bases; junction bases not matched to a gene: 11. Germline V gene lookup returns CDR1 GTSNPN and CDR2 SVGIG (reference sequence). The CDR3 loop spans 15 amino acids. DNA of the CDR3: TGTGCCTGGAGAAAGACTAGCGGGAACTATAGGGAGCAGTACTTC. Translated: CAWRKTSGNYREQYF.